This TCR beta chain was retrieved from a study of CD8+ T cells in alopecia areata. Turning to the study itself: For the treated group, dosing was oral tofacitinib at 5 to 10 mg twice daily.

V shed 5 bases and J 5 bases; nucleotides not matched to a gene: 4. The CDR3 runs to 13 residues. Germline V gene lookup returns CDR1 MNHNS and CDR2 SASEGT. Study-wide points: Tofacitinib significantly lowered scalp clonality and expanded CD8+ clones among the top 100. Among the cells sequenced in scalp samples are also the resident alphabeta T cells of normal skin.

Comment on this clone: Its antigen remains unknown.

Described treatment: oral pan-JAK inhibitor, 5-10 mg twice daily. Alopecia areata patients gave lesional scalp punch biopsies and peripheral blood samples. Investigators isolated RNA and reverse transcribed it into cDNA to act as the sequencing template. Sequenced by immunoSEQ multiplex PCR; TCRdb stores in-frame clones only, minus some. Of about 2,100 clones detected, about 76% appear once; the ten largest clones hold over 6%. Sequences were derived from skin, sampled between weeks 43 and 45, from a patient treated with tofacitinib. V usage is TRBV6-1 and J usage is TRBJ2-3; 7 bases map to TRBD1. The origin of this receptor is a human donor with alopecia areata. CDR3 bases: TGTGCCAGCAGTAGGACAGGAGGAGATACGCAGTATTTT. It translates to CASSRTGGDTQYF.